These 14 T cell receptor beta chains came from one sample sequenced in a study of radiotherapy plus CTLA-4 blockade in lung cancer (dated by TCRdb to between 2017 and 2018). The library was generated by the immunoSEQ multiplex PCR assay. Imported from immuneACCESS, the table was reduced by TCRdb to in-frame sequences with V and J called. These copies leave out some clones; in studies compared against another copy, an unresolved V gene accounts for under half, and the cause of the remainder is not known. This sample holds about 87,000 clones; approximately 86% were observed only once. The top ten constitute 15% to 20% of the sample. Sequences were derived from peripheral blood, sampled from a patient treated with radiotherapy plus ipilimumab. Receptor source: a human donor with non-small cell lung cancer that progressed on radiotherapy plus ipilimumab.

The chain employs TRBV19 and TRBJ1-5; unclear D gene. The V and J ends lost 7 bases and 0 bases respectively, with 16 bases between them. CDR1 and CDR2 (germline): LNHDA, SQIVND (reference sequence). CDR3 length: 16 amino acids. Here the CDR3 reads CASTSLGLSSNQPQHF. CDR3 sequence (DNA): TGTGCCAGTACTTCCCTGGGGTTGAGTAGCAATCAGCCCCAGCATTTT.

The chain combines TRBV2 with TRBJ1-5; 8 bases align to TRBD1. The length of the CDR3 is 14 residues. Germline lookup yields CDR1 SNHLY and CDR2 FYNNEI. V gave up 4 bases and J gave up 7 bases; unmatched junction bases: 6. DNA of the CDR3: TGTGCCAGCAGTGCGGCCAGGGGGCGGCAGCCCCAGCATTTT. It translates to CASSAARGRQPQHF. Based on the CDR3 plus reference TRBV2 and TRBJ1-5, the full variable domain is EPEVTQTPSHQVTQMGQEVILRCVPISNHLYFYWYRQILGQKVEFLVSFYNNEISEKSEIFDDQFSVERPDGSNFTLKIRSTKLEDSAMYFCASSAARGRQPQHFGDGTRLSIL.

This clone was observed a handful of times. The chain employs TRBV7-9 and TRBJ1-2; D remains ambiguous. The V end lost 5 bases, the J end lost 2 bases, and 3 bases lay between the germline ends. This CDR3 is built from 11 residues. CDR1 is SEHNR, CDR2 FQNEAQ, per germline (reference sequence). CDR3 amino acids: CASSLNYGYTF. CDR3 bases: TGTGCCAGCAGCCTAAACTATGGCTACACCTTC. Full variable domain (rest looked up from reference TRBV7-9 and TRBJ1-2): DTGVSQNPRHKITKRGQNVTFRCDPISEHNRLYWYRQTLGQGPEFLTYFQNEAQLEKSRLLSDRFSAERPKGSFSTLEIQRTEQGDSAMYLCASSLNYGYTFGSGTRLTVV.

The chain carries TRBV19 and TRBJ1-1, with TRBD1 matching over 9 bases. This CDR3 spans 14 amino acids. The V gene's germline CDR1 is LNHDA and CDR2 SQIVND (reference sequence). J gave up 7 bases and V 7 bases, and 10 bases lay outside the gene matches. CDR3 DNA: TGTGCCAGTATTCCAAGGTGGGGACAGGGTGAAGCTTTCTTT. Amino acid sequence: CASIPRWGQGEAFF.

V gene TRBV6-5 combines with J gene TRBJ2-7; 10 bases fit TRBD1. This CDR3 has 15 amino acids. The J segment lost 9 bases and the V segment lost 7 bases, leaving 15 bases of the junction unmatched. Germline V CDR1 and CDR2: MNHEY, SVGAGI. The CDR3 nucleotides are TGTGCCAGCACCAACCTCCCGGGACAGGGGTGGGTGCAGTACTTC. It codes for CASTNLPGQGWVQYF.

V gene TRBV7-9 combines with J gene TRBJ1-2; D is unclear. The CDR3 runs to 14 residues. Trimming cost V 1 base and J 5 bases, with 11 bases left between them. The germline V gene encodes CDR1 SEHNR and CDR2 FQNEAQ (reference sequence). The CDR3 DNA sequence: TGTGCCAGCAGCTTAGGAGGGCAGGCTTATGGCTACACCTTC. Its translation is CASSLGGQAYGYTF.

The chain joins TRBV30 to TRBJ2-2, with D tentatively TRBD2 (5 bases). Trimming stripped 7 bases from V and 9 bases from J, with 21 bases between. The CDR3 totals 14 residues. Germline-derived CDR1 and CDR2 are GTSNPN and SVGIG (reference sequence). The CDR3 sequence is CAFLPGLPPRELFF. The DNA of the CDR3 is TGTGCCTTCTTACCCGGACTCCCCCCCAGGGAGCTGTTTTTT.

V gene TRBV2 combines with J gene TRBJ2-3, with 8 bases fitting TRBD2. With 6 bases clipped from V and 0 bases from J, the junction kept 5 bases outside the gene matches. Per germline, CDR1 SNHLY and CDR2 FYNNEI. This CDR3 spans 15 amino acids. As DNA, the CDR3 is TGTGCCAGCAGACCTCGGGAGGGGAGCACAGATACGCAGTATTTT. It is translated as CASRPREGSTDTQYF.

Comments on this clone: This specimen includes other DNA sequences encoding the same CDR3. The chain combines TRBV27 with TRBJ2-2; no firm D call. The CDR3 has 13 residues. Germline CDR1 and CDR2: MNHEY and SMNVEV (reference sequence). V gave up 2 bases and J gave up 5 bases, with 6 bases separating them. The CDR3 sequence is CASSLSGTGELFF. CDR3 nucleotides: TGTGCCAGCAGTTTAAGTGGGACCGGGGAGCTGTTTTTT.

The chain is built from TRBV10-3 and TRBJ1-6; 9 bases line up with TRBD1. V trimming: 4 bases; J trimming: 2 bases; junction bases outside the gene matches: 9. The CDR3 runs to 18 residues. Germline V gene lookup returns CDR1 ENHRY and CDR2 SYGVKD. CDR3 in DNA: TGTGCCATCAGTGGCCGGGACAGGGAGAAAACCTATAATTCACCCCTCCACTTT. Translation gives CAISGRDREKTYNSPLHF.

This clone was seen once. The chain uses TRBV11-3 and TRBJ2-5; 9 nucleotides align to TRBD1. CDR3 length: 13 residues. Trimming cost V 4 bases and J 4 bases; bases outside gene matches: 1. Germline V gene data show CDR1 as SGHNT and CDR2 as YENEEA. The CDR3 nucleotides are TGTGCCAGCAGCTGGGACAGGGTAGAGACCCAGTACTTC. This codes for CASSWDRVETQYF.

The DNA of the CDR3 is TGTGCCAGCAGTGGGGTGGCCGGGGAGCTGTTTTTT. Protein sequence: CASSGVAGELFF. The chain links TRBV2 to TRBJ2-2; no clear D. The germline V gene has CDR1 SNHLY and CDR2 FYNNEI. Trimming left V 4 bases short and J 6 bases short, with 6 bases between. This CDR3 comprises 12 residues.

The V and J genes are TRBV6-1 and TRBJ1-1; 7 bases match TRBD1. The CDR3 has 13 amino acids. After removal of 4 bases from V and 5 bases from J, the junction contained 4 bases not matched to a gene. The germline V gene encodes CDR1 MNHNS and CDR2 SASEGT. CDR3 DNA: TGTGCCAGCAGTGCGACAGGGCCAACTGAAGCTTTCTTT. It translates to CASSATGPTEAFF.

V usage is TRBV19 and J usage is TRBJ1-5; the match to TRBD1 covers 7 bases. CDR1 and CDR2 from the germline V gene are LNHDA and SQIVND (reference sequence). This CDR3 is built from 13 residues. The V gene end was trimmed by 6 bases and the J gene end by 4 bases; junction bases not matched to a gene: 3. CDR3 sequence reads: CASRRGRNQPQHF. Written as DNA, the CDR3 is TGTGCCAGTAGAAGGGGGCGGAATCAGCCCCAGCATTTT.